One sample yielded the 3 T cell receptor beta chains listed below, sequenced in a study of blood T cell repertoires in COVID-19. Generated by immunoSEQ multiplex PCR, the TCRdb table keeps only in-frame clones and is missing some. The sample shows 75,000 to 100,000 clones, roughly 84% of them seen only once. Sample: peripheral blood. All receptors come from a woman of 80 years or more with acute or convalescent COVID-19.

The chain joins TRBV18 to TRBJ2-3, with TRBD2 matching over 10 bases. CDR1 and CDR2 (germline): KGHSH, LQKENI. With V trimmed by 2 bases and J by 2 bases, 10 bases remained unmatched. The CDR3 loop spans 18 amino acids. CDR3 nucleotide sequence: TGTGCCAGCTCACCAGTTATGCTAGCGGGGGCCAACACAGATACGCAGTATTTT. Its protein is CASSPVMLAGANTDTQYF.

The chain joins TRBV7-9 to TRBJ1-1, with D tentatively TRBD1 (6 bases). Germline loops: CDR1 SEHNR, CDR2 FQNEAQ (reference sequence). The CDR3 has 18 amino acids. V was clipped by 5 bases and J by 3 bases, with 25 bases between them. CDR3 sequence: CASSAHKGSWTEDTEAFF. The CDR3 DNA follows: TGTGCCAGCAGCGCCCATAAAGGGAGTTGGACAGAGGACACTGAAGCTTTCTTT.

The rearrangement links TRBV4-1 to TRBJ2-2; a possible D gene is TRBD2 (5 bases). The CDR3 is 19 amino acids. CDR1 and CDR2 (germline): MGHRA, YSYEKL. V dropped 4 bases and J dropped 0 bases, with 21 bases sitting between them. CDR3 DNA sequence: TGCGCCAGCAGCCCGTTAGATATCAGCGGACGTACGAACACCGGGGAGCTGTTTTTT. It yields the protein CASSPLDISGRTNTGELFF.